This T cell receptor beta chain was sequenced for a study of Ad26.COV2.S vaccination and SARS-CoV-2 variants. The germline V gene has CDR1 LNHDA and CDR2 SQIVND (reference sequence). The CDR3 has 15 residues. Germline trimming cut 5 bases from V and 5 bases from J; bases unmatched to any gene: 7. Treatment: roughly 20 received Ad26.COV2.S at low or high dose, single or two shots; about 5 received placebo; per-sample allocation not given. After the first vaccine or placebo injection, samples were drawn on day 63. Sequencing used immunoSEQ multiplex PCR; TCRdb keeps in-frame clones, though not all of them. In the table there are a few hundred thousand clones, approximately 83% of which are singletons.

This clonotype was obtained from a person between 18 and 60 years old who received the Ad26.COV2.S COVID-19 vaccine or a placebo. The chain combines TRBV19 with TRBJ2-3; 10 nucleotides line up with TRBD2. Sequencing was performed on peripheral blood, taken in a trial of Ad26.COV2.S vaccine versus placebo. The CDR3 coding sequence is TGTGCCAGTAGTTTCCTAGCGGGGGTTGGAGATACGCAGTATTTT. This codes for CASSFLAGVGDTQYF.